This T cell receptor (beta chain) was sequenced for a study of blood T cell repertoires in COVID-19. CDR3 length: 14 amino acids. V was pared by 3 bases and J by 2 bases, with 10 bases between. Germline V gene sequence: CDR1 KGHSH, CDR2 LQKENI. This clone was detected only a few times. The repertoire was sequenced with immunoSEQ multiplex PCR; TCRdb's copy has only in-frame clones and lacks some. The data contain approximately 130,000 clones, roughly three quarters of them seen just once; the ten biggest clones take up around 20%. The sequencing sample was made of peripheral blood. This rearrangement joins TRBV18 to TRBJ1-2; D remains ambiguous. The clonotype comes from an elderly man with acute or convalescent COVID-19. CDR3 in DNA: TGTGCCAGCTCACCGGCAGGTCCGAACTATGGCTACACCTTC. Its protein product is CASSPAGPNYGYTF. The whole variable domain, filled in from reference TRBV18 and TRBJ1-2, reads NAGVMQNPRHLVRRRGQEARLRCSPMKGHSHVYWYRQLPEEGLKFMVYLQKENIIDESGMPKERFSAEFPKEGPSILRIQQVVRGDSAAYFCASSPAGPNYGYTFGSGTRLTVV.